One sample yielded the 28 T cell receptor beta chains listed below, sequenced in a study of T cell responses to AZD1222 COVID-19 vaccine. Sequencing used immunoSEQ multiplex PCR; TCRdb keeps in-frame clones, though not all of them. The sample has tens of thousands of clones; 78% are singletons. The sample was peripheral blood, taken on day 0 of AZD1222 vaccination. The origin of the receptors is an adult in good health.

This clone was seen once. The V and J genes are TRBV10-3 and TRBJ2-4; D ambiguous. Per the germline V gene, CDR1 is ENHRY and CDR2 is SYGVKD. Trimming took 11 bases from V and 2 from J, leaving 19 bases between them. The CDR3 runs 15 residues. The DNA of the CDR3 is TGTGCCGTTCTTAGGCCCTTTAAACCCAAAAACATTCAGTACTTC. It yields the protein CAVLRPFKPKNIQYF.

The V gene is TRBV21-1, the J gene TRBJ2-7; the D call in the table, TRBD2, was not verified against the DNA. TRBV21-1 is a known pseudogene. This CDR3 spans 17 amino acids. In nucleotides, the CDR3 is TGTGCCAGCAGCAAAGTGAAAGAGGATGCTAAACCGTACGAGCAGTACTTC. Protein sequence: CASSKVKEDAKPYEQYF.

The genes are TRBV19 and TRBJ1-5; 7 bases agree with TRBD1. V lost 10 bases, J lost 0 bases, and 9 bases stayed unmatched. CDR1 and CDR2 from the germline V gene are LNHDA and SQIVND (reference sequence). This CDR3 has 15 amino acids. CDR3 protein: CATTDRPYSNQPQHF. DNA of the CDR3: TGTGCCACCACGGACAGGCCCTATAGCAATCAGCCCCAGCATTTT.

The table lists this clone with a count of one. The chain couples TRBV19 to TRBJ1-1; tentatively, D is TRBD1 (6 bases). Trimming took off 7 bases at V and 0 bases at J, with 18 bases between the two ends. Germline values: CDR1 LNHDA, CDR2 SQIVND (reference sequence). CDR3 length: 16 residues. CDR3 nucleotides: TGTGCCAGTAATCGTGGACAGAACCTCATGAACACTGAAGCTTTCTTT. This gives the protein CASNRGQNLMNTEAFF. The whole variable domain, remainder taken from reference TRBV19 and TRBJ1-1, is DGGITQSPKYLFRKEGQNVTLSCEQNLNHDAMYWYRQDPGQGLRLIYYSQIVNDFQKGDIAEGYSVSREKKESFPLTVTSAQKNPTAFYLCASNRGQNLMNTEAFFGQGTRLTVV.

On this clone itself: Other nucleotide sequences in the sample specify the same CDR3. This CDR3 is CASSFGVYGYTF. DNA of the CDR3: TGTGCCAGCAGTTTTGGGGTTTATGGCTACACCTTC. The chain couples TRBV12-3 or TRBV12-4 to TRBJ1-2; D remains unclear. Trimming shortened V by 3 bases and J by 5 bases, and 7 bases separated the two germline ends. This CDR3 has 12 residues.

This CDR3 reads CASRGQDFSSDQPQHF. For the CDR3, the DNA is TGTGCCAGCAGAGGACAGGATTTTTCTAGTGATCAGCCCCAGCATTTT. The chain carries TRBV18 and TRBJ1-5, with 7 bases matching TRBD1. The CDR3 contains 16 residues. The V segment lost 8 bases and the J segment 5 bases; nucleotides outside the gene matches: 15. The V gene's germline CDR1 is KGHSH and CDR2 LQKENI.

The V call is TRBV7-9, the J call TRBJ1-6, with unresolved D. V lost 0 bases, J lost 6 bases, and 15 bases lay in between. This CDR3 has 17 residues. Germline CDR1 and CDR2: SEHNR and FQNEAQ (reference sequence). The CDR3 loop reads CASSLAIDGSGNSPLHF. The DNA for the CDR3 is TGTGCCAGCAGCTTAGCGATAGACGGGAGCGGTAATTCACCCCTCCACTTT.

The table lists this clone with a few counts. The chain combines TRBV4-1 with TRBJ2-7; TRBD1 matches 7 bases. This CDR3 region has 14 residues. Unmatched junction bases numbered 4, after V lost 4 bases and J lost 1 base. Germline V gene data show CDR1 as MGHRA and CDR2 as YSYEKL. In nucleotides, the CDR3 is TGCGCCAGCAGCCCTTACAGGGGATCCTACGAGCAGTACTTC. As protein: CASSPYRGSYEQYF.

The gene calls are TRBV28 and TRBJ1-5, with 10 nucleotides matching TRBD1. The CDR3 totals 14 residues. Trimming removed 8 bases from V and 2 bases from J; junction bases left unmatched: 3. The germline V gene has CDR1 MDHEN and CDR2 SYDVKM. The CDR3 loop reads CASVGTGGNQPQHF. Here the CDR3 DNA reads TGTGCCAGCGTAGGGACAGGGGGCAATCAGCCCCAGCATTTT.

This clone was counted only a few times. CDR3 sequence (DNA): TGCGCCAGCAGCGGAGGGAGAGATACGCAGTATTTT. Protein product: CASSGGRDTQYF. The chain links TRBV5-1 to TRBJ2-3, with D possibly TRBD2 on 6 matching bases. Trimming cost V 4 bases and J 5 bases, with 8 bases left between them. This CDR3 comprises 12 residues. Looked up from germline, CDR1 is SGHRS and CDR2 is YFSETQ.

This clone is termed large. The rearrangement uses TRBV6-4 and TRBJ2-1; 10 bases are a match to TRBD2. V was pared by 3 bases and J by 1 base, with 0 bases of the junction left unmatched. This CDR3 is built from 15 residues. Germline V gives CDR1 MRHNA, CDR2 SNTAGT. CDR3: CASSELAGSYNEQFF. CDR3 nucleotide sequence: TGTGCCAGCAGTGAACTAGCGGGATCCTACAATGAGCAGTTCTTC.

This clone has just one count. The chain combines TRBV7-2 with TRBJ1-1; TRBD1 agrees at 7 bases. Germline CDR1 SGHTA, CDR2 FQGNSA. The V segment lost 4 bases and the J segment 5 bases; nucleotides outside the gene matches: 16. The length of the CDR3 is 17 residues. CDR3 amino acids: CASSSPNYRGRGTEAFF. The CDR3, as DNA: TGTGCCAGCAGCTCCCCGAATTACAGGGGCAGGGGAACTGAAGCTTTCTTT.

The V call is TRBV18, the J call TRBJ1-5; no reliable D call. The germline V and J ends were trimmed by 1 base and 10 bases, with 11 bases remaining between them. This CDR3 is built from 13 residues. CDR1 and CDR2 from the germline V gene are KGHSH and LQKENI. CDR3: CASSPRGKEPQHF. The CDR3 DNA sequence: TGTGCCAGCTCACCACGGGGAAAGGAACCCCAGCATTTT.

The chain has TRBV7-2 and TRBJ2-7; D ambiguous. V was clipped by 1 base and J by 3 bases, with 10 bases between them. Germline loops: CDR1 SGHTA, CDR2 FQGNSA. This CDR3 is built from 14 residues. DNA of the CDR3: TGTGCCAGCAGCTTAGACCTTATATTCTACGAGCAGTACTTC. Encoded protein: CASSLDLIFYEQYF.

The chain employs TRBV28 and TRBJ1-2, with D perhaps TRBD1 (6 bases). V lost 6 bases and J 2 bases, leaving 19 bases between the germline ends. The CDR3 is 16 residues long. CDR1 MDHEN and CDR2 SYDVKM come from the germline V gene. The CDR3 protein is CASSPYRVRENYGYTF. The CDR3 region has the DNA TGTGCCAGCAGCCCTTACAGGGTTAGGGAGAACTATGGCTACACCTTC.

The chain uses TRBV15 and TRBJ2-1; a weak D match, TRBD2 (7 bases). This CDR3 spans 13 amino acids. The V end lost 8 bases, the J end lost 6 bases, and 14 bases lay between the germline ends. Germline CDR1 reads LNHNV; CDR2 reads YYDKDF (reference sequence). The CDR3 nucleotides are TGTGCCACCTTCTCCGGGGGGCTCAATGAGCAGTTCTTC. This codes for CATFSGGLNEQFF.

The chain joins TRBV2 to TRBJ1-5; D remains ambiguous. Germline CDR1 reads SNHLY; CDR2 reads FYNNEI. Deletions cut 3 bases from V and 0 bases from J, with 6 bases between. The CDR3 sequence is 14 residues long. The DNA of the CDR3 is TGTGCCAGCAGTGAGTGGGTTAGCAATCAGCCCCAGCATTTT. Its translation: CASSEWVSNQPQHF.

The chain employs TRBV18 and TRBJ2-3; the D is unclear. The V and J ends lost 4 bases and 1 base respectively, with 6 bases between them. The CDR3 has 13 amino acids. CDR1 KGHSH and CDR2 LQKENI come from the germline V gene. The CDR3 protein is CASSLRRTDTQYF. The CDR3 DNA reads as TGTGCCAGCTCACTACGGCGCACAGATACGCAGTATTTT.

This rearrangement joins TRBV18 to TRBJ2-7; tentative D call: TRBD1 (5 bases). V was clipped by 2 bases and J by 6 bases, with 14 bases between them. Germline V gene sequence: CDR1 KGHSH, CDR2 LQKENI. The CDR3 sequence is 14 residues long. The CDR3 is CASSPRGSAPEQYF. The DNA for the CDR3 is TGTGCCAGCTCACCAAGGGGATCCGCCCCCGAGCAGTACTTC.

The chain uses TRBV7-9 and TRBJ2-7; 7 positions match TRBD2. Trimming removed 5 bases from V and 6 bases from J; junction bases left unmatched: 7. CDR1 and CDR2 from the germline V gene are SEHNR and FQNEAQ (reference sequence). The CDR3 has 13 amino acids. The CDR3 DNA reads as TGTGCCAGCAGCGATAGAGCGGGAACCGAGCAGTACTTC. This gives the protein CASSDRAGTEQYF.

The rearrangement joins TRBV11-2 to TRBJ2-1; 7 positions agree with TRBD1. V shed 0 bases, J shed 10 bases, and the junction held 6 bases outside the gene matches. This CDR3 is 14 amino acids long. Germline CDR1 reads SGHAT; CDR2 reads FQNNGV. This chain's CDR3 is CASSLDGQALEQFF. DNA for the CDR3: TGTGCCAGCAGCTTAGACGGACAGGCCCTCGAGCAGTTCTTC.

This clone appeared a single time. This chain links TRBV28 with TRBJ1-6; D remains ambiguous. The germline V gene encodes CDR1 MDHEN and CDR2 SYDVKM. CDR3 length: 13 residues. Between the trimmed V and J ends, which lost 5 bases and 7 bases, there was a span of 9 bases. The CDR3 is CASSPLLNSPLHF. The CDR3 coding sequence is TGTGCCAGCAGTCCCCTTTTGAATTCACCCCTCCACTTT.

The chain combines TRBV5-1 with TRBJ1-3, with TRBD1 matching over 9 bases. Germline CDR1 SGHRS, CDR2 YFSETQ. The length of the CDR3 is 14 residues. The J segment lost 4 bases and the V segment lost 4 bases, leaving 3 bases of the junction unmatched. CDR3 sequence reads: CASSRTGDGNTIYF. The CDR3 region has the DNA TGCGCCAGCAGCAGGACAGGGGACGGAAACACCATATATTTT.

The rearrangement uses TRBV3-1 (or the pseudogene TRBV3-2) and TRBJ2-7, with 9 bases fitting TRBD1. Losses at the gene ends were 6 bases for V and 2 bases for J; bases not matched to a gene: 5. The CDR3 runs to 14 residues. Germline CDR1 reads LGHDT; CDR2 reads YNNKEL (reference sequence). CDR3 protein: CASRLRQGAYEQYF. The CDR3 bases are TGTGCCAGCAGACTTAGACAGGGGGCCTACGAGCAGTACTTC.

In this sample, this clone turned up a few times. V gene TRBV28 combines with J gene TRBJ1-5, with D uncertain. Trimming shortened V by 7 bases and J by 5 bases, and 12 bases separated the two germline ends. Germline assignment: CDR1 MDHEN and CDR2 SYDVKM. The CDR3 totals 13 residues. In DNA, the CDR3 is TGTGCCAGCAAAATGAACGGGCATCAGCCCCAGCATTTT. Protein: CASKMNGHQPQHF.

CDR3: CASNPTAENTGELFF. The CDR3 region has the DNA TGTGCCAGCAACCCGACGGCGGAGAACACCGGGGAGCTGTTTTTT. The chain carries TRBV28 and TRBJ2-2; the D is unclear. This CDR3 has 15 amino acids. V was clipped by 7 bases and J by 1 base, with 13 bases between them. Germline V gives CDR1 MDHEN, CDR2 SYDVKM. The full variable domain, rest sourced from reference TRBV28 and TRBJ2-2, is DVKVTQSSRYLVKRTGEKVFLECVQDMDHENMFWYRQDPGLGLRLIYFSYDVKMKEKGDIPEGYSVSREKKERFSLILESASTNQTSMYLCASNPTAENTGELFFGEGSRLTVL.

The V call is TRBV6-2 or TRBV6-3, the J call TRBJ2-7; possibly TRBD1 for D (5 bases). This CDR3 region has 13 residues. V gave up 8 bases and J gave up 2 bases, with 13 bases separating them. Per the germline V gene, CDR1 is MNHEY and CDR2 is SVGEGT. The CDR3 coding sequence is TGTGCCAGCGGCCGACAGAATACCTACGAGCAGTACTTC. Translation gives CASGRQNTYEQYF.

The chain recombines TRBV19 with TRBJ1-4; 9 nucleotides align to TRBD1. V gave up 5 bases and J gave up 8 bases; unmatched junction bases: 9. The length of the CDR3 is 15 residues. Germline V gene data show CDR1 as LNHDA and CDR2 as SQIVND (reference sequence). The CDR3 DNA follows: TGTGCCAGTAGTTCCAGACAGGGGGGAAGCGAAAAACTGTTTTTT. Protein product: CASSSRQGGSEKLFF.